This is a list of T cell receptor beta chains from one sample in a study of Graves' ophthalmopathy and Graves' hyperthyroidism. TCRdb re-called the multiplex PCR reads through MiXCR, storing one row per CDR3 protein. The sample has hundreds of thousands of distinct CDR3 sequences, 20% to 25% seen once. Sequenced input: peripheral blood. Receptors originate from a woman between 18 and 30 years old with stable Graves' hyperthyroidism. Both conserved end residues are part of each CDR3. D genes are given only for firm matches. Some rows mark clone size as missing; the rest say once, few, many or name a class of expanded clone.

d_call	j_call	clone_size	cdr3_length	v_call	cdr3_aa	cdr3_nt
NA	TRBJ2-4	many	16	TRBV4-1	CASSQVTATSKNIQYF	TGCGCCAGCAGCCAAGTGACAGCCACTTCCAAAAACATTCAGTACTTC
NA	TRBJ1-1	many	14	TRBV5-1	CASSSTVMNTEAFF	TGCGCCAGCAGCAGCACAGTCATGAACACTGAAGCTTTCTTT
TRBD2	TRBJ2-7	NA	15	TRBV27	CASSLRDYYTYEQYF	TGTGCCAGCAGTTTGCGGGACTACTATACCTACGAGCAGTACTTC
TRBD1	TRBJ1-2	many	16	TRBV6-1	CASSRTGQGRDYGYTF	TGTGCCAGCAGTAGGACGGGACAGGGAAGAGACTATGGCTACACCTTC
TRBD1	TRBJ1-1	many	16	TRBV14	CASSHPQGAVNTEAFF	TGTGCCAGCAGCCATCCCCAGGGGGCTGTGAACACTGAAGCTTTCTTT
NA	TRBJ1-6	NA	16	TRBV9	CASSASYYHRDSPLHF	TGTGCCAGCAGCGCGTCCTACTACCACCGGGATTCACCCCTCCACTTT
NA	TRBJ1-2	once	16	TRBV6-5	CASSNDMSGGNYGYTF	TGTGCCAGCAGTAACGACATGTCCGGGGGGAACTATGGCTACACCTTC
TRBD2	TRBJ2-7	many	15	TRBV6-2/TRBV6-3	CASSRLAGPSYEQYF	TGTGCCAGCAGCCGCCTAGCGGGACCGTCCTACGAGCAGTACTTC
NA	TRBJ1-2	many	14	TRBV27	CASSSQQGKGGYTF	TGTGCCAGCAGTTCTCAACAGGGCAAGGGCGGCTACACCTTC
NA	TRBJ2-5	many	14	TRBV7-3	CASSAYGGQETQYF	TGTGCCAGCAGCGCATACGGGGGCCAAGAGACCCAGTACTTC
NA	TRBJ2-7	many	14	TRBV12-3/TRBV12-4	CASSLMAGSYEQYF	TGTGCCAGCAGTTTAATGGCAGGGAGTTACGAGCAGTACTTC
TRBD1	TRBJ1-1	NA	13	TRBV29-1	CSVQGTMNTEAFF	TGCAGCGTACAGGGGACAATGAACACTGAAGCTTTCTTT
NA	TRBJ2-4	many	16	TRBV6-2/TRBV6-3	CASALQGALSKNIQYF	TGTGCCAGCGCTCTTCAAGGGGCCCTTTCTAAAAACATTCAGTACTTC
TRBD2	TRBJ2-7	once	14	TRBV6-1	CASGTGLAGHEQYF	TGTGCCAGCGGCACGGGACTAGCAGGCCACGAGCAGTACTTC
NA	TRBJ2-7	NA	12	TRBV6-5	CASSYSRTEQYF	TGTGCCAGCAGTTACTCGAGGACCGAGCAGTACTTC
NA	TRBJ2-5	NA	13	TRBV7-2	CASSLPSAKTQYF	TGTGCCAGCAGCTTACCTAGCGCCAAGACCCAGTACTTC
TRBD2	TRBJ2-7	many	21	TRBV20-1	CSARAYQSGGLAGGPSYEQYF	TGCAGTGCTAGAGCTTACCAAAGCGGGGGACTAGCGGGAGGGCCATCCTACGAGCAGTACTTC
TRBD2	TRBJ2-5	many	13	TRBV28	CASTLFGRETQYF	TGTGCCAGCACCCTGTTCGGGAGGGAGACCCAGTACTTC
NA	TRBJ1-5	few	13	TRBV4-2	CASSQDLLQPQHF	TGTGCCAGCAGCCAAGATCTACTTCAGCCCCAGCATTTT
NA	TRBJ2-3	many	14	TRBV2	CASSDGRSTDTQYF	TGTGCCAGCAGTGACGGACGTAGCACAGATACGCAGTATTTT
TRBD2	TRBJ2-7	many	15	TRBV28	CASSPPGGRSYEQYF	TGTGCCAGCAGCCCTCCTGGCGGGAGGTCCTACGAGCAGTACTTC
NA	TRBJ2-2	NA	17	TRBV4-1	CASSQDTGTENTGELFF	TGCGCCAGCAGCCAGGACACCGGGACTGAGAACACCGGGGAGCTGTTTTTT
NA	TRBJ1-2	many	18	TRBV20-1	CSARVPSRGGRGIGGYTF	TGCAGTGCTAGAGTCCCCTCCCGCGGTGGCAGGGGAATTGGTGGCTACACCTTC
TRBD1	TRBJ1-2	many	14	TRBV5-1	CASSLGQSNYGYTF	TGCGCCAGCAGCCTGGGACAGTCTAACTATGGCTACACCTTC
NA	TRBJ2-7	many	14	TRBV6-5	CASRPSGTAYEQYF	TGTGCCAGCAGACCCAGCGGGACAGCCTACGAGCAGTACTTC
NA	TRBJ2-7	many	13	TRBV20-1	CSASAPGGYEQYF	TGCAGTGCTAGCGCCCCGGGCGGGTACGAGCAGTACTTC
TRBD1	TRBJ1-2	many	15	TRBV28	CASSPRGQGARGYTF	TGTGCCAGCAGTCCTCGTGGACAGGGGGCGCGCGGCTACACCTTC
TRBD1	TRBJ1-5	NA	15	TRBV19	CASSITGDGNQPQHF	TGTGCCAGTAGTATAACAGGGGATGGCAATCAGCCCCAGCATTTT
NA	TRBJ1-1	many	14	TRBV6-5	CASSYGGLNTEAFF	TGTGCCAGCAGTTACGGGGGGCTGAACACTGAAGCTTTCTTT
NA	TRBJ2-5	many	14	TRBV7-2	CASSHERATGTQYF	TGTGCCAGCAGCCACGAGCGAGCTACTGGGACCCAGTACTTC
TRBD1	TRBJ1-2	NA	15	TRBV20-1	CSARSGQAMRYGYTF	TGCAGTGCTAGATCGGGACAGGCCATGAGGTATGGCTACACCTTC
NA	TRBJ1-6	many	13	TRBV12-3/TRBV12-4	CASSLVGLRPLHF	TGTGCCAGCAGTTTAGTTGGGCTCAGGCCCCTCCACTTT
NA	TRBJ1-2	many	16	TRBV6-5	CASKKGWSESNYGYTF	TGTGCCAGTAAAAAAGGGTGGTCCGAATCTAACTATGGCTACACCTTC
NA	TRBJ1-1	many	13	TRBV20-1	CSARPGRAAEAFF	TGCAGTGCTAGGCCCGGGAGGGCAGCTGAAGCTTTCTTT
TRBD1	TRBJ2-7	many	18	TRBV11-1	CASSLPLGRSGTGDEQYF	TGTGCCAGCTCCCTTCCCCTTGGGCGGTCCGGGACAGGGGACGAGCAGTACTTC
NA	TRBJ2-2	many	15	TRBV6-1	CASSEEWVVGGELFF	TGTGCCAGCAGTGAGGAGTGGGTGGTTGGCGGGGAGCTGTTTTTT
NA	TRBJ1-1	NA	15	TRBV5-1	CASRDVGPRGTEAFF	TGCGCCAGCAGGGACGTAGGCCCCCGGGGCACTGAAGCTTTCTTT
NA	TRBJ2-5	few	17	TRBV2	CASSKSRGSGAAETQYF	TGTGCCAGCAGTAAATCCCGGGGGAGCGGAGCTGCGGAGACCCAGTACTTC
TRBD2	TRBJ2-2	many	15	TRBV2	CASSNSGPNTGELFF	TGTGCCAGCAGTAATAGCGGGCCGAACACCGGGGAGCTGTTTTTT
TRBD1	TRBJ2-7	many	14	TRBV30	CAWRQGSIPYEQYF	TGTGCCTGGAGACAGGGGTCAATTCCCTACGAGCAGTACTTC
NA	TRBJ1-1	NA	13	TRBV30	CAWTGIFNTEAFF	TGTGCCTGGACAGGGATCTTTAACACTGAAGCTTTCTTT
TRBD1	TRBJ2-5	NA	16	TRBV24-1	CATSAGTVFYQETQYF	TGTGCCACCAGTGCTGGGACAGTCTTCTACCAAGAGACCCAGTACTTC
NA	TRBJ1-1	many	12	TRBV6-2/TRBV6-3	CASSRPGPEAFF	TGTGCCAGCAGTAGACCGGGACCTGAAGCTTTCTTT
NA	TRBJ1-2	NA	13	TRBV29-1	CSADRIGTYGYTF	TGCAGCGCTGATCGGATAGGTACCTATGGTTACACCTTC
TRBD1	TRBJ1-2	many	14	TRBV28	CASSSGQKRYGYTF	TGTGCCAGCAGTTCGGGACAGAAACGCTATGGCTACACCTTC
NA	TRBJ1-5	NA	14	TRBV24-1	CATSGDEGVTPQHF	TGTGCCACCAGTGGGGACGAGGGGGTGACGCCCCAGCATTTT
NA	TRBJ1-1	NA	13	TRBV11-2	CASSDLRNTEAFF	TGTGCCAGCAGCGACTTGAGGAACACTGAAGCTTTCTTT
NA	TRBJ1-2	many	13	TRBV6-4	CASSDSLGGGYTF	TGTGCCAGCAGTGACTCCTTAGGTGGCGGCTACACCTTC
TRBD1	TRBJ1-2	many	14	TRBV12-3/TRBV12-4	CASSMDRGTGGYTF	TGTGCCAGCAGTATGGACAGGGGGACGGGAGGCTACACCTTC
NA	TRBJ2-7	NA	14	TRBV2	CASRDRPPSYEQYF	TGTGCCAGCCGTGATCGGCCACCTTCCTACGAGCAGTACTTC
NA	TRBJ1-5	many	13	TRBV6-1	CASSEGIVGAQHF	TGTGCCAGCAGTGAAGGAATTGTTGGGGCCCAGCATTTT
NA	TRBJ2-5	many	12	TRBV20-1	CSASDGRETQYF	TGCAGTGCTAGTGATGGTAGGGAGACCCAGTACTTC
TRBD2	TRBJ2-2	NA	16	TRBV6-2/TRBV6-3	CASSPTSVTNTGELFF	TGTGCCAGCAGCCCAACTAGCGTCACGAACACCGGGGAGCTGTTTTTT
NA	TRBJ1-1	many	12	TRBV29-1	CSADRLNTEAFF	TGCAGCGCCGACCGACTGAACACTGAAGCTTTCTTT
NA	TRBJ1-2	many	12	TRBV11-2	CASSQQGYGYTF	TGTGCCAGCAGCCAACAGGGATATGGCTACACCTTC